This T cell receptor (beta chain) originates from a study of blood T cell repertoires in COVID-19. Study-wide context: The samples span acute and convalescent COVID-19 from the United States, Italy and Spain. The cDNA or gDNA used as material had been derived from T cells, B-cell-depleted T cells, or PBMCs.

Germline V gene sequence: CDR1 SGHRS, CDR2 YFSETQ. J gave up 3 bases and V 2 bases, and 10 bases lay outside the gene matches. The CDR3 length is 16 residues. Per the original data handling: For nucleated cells, counts were estimated from reference gene primer amplification. Profiling relied on immunoSEQ multiplex PCR, and the TCRdb table lists in-frame clones only, not all of them. V and J calls and clone size are given by that table; D and trimming were obtained from the DNA. Of about 270,000 clones listed, approximately 90% were seen once; the top ten hold about 4%. The rearrangement joins TRBV5-1 to TRBJ2-7; 8 positions agree with TRBD2. Sample: peripheral blood. The source is a man in his sixties who had recovered from COVID-19. The chain's CDR3 is CASSFSLAGTSYEQYF. DNA for the CDR3: TGCGCCAGCAGCTTCTCATTAGCCGGGACTAGCTACGAGCAGTACTTC.